This T cell receptor (beta chain) comes out of a study of CD8+ T cells in alopecia areata. Specified treatment: oral pan-JAK inhibitor, 5-10 mg twice daily. This CDR3 comprises 15 residues. The germline V gene encodes CDR1 SNHLY and CDR2 FYNNEI. Trimming removed 4 bases from V and 5 bases from J, with 17 bases in between. The authors extracted RNA and reverse transcribed it into cDNA as the sequencing template. Assay used: immunoSEQ multiplex PCR; TCRdb lists only in-frame clones, some missing. The sample lists about 280,000 clones; 55% to 75% were seen once. The sequences come from CD4+ T cells sorted from blood, collected at week 24, from a patient treated with tofacitinib. The clonotype was recovered from a human donor with alopecia areata. The gene calls are TRBV2 and TRBJ2-5, with D possibly called TRBD1 or TRBD2 (5 bases each). In nucleotides, the CDR3 is TGTGCCAGCAGTGTAGAATTCGGGACGAAGGAGACCCAGTACTTC. It codes for CASSVEFGTKETQYF.